The TCR beta chain described here comes from a study of cytomegalovirus exposure and HLA in healthy donors. The wider study: HLA-typed donors contributed 80 million or so unique TCRs, which were held in an early data release.

The primer mix had 60 Vbeta and 13 Jbeta primers. Repertoires were generated with immunoSEQ multiplex PCR, while TCRdb's copy carries only in-frame clones and drops some. The profile shows around 200,000 clones, around 78% of them singletons. In regard to this clone: Antigen specificity is unknown.

Though probably carrying unrecorded immune exposures, donors were nominally healthy at sampling. Whole-study results and caveats: Sequencing likely caused a cluster of highly shared sequence variants. Prediction of most subjects' HLA-A and HLA-B alleles by TCR beta sequences was reportedly accurate.

The source is a young woman in good health and CMV-seropositive. The sample consisted of PBMCs.

The CDR3, as DNA: TGTGCCAGCAGCTTGAGTAGCGGCGAGGGGGAGACCCAGTACTTC. This translates into CASSLSSGEGETQYF. The rearrangement joins TRBV7-2 to TRBJ2-5; TRBD2 might be the D (6 bases). The V end lost 3 bases, the J end lost 5 bases, and 16 bases lay between the germline ends. This CDR3 comprises 15 residues. Germline lookup yields CDR1 SGHTA and CDR2 FQGNSA.